The clone carrying this T cell receptor beta chain was observed many times. The antigen is undetermined. Germline V CDR1 and CDR2: DFQATT, SNEGSKA (reference sequence). The CDR3 is 12 residues long. Trimming took 3 bases from V and 5 from J, leaving 10 bases between them. The data are from a study of response to subunit inactivated influenza vaccine. MiXCR, run by TCRdb on the RT-PCR reads, gives a single entry per CDR3 protein. The sample lists about 540,000 distinct CDR3 sequences; about 14% were seen once. Study findings and constraints: The authors offered the suggestion that each seasonal influenza vaccination recruits few new T cells.

The V and J genes are TRBV20-1 and TRBJ2-5; D gene uncertain. Specimen: PBMCs from blood, collected less than 13 days after vaccination. This TCR was recovered from a man aged 50-59 years who received an inactivated influenza vaccine. CDR3 in amino acids: CSASQIRETQYF. Written as DNA, the CDR3 is TGCAGTGCTAGCCAAATTAGGGAGACCCAGTACTTC.